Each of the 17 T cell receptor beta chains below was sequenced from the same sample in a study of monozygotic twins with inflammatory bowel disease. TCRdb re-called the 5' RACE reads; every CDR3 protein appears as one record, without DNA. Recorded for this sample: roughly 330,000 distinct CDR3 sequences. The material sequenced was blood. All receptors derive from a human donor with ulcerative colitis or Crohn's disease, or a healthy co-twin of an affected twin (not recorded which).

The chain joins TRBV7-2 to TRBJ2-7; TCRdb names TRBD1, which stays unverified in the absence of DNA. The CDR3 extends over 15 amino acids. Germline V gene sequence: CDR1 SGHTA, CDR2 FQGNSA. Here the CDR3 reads CASSRTMGATYEQYF.

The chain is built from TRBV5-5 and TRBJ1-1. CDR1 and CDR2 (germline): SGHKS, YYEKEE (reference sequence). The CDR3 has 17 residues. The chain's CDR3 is CASSSYGDSGMNTEAFF.

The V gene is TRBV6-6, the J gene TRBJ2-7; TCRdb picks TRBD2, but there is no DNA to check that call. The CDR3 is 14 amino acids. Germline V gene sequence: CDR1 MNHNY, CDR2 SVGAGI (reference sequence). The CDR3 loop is CASSSPGLAFEQYF.

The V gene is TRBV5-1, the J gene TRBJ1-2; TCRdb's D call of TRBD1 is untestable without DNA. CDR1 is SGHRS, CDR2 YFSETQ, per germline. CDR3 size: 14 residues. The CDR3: CASSLVPGQGGYTF.

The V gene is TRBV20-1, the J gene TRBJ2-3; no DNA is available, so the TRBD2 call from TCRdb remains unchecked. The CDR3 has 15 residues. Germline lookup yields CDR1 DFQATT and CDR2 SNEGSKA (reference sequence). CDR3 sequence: CSVGTSGNHPDTQYF.

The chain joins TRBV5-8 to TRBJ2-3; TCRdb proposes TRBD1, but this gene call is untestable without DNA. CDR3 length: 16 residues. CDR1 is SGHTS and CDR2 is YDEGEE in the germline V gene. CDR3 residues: CASSLPGTGATDTQYF.

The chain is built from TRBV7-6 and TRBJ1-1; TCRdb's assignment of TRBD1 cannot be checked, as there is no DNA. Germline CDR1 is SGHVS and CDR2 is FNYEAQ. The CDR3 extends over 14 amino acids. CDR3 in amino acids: CASSSGTGTAEAFF.

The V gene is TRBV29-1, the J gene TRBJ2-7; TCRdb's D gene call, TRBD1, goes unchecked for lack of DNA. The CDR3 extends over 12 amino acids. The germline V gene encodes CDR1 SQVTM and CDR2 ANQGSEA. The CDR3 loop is CSVGRGSYEQYF.

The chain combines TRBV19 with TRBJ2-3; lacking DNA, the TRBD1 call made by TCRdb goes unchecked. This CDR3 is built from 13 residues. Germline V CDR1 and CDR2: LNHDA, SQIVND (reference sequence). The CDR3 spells CASSARGGDTQYF.

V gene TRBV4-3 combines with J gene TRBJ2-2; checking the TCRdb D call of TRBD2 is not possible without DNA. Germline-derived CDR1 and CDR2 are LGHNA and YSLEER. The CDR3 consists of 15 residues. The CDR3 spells CASSQDGTLAGELFF.

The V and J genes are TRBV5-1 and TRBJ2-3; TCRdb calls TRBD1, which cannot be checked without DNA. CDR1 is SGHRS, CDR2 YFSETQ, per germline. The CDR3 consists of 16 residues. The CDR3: CASSGTTGGYTDTQYF. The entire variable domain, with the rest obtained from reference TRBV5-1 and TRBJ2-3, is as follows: KAGVTQTPRYLIKTRGQQVTLSCSPISGHRSVSWYQQTPGQGLQFLFEYFSETQRNKGNFPGRFSGRQFSNSRSEMNVSTLELGDSALYLCASSGTTGGYTDTQYFGPGTRLTVL.

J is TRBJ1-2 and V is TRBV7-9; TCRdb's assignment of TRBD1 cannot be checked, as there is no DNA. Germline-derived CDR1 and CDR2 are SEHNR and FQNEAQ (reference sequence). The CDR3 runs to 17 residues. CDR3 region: CASSSRGTGEKDYGYTF.

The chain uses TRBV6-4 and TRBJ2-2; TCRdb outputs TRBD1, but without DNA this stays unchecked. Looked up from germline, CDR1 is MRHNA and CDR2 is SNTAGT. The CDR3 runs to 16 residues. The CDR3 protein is CASSDSGQGGPGELFF.

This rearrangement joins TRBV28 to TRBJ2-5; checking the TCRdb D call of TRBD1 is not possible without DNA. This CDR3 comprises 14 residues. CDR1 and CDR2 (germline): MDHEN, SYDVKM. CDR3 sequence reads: CASTQGQRRGTQYF.

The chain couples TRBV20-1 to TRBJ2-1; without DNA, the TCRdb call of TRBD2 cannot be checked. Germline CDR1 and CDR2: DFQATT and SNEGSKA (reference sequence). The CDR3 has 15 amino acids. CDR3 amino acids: CSAMSLAGADNEQFF.

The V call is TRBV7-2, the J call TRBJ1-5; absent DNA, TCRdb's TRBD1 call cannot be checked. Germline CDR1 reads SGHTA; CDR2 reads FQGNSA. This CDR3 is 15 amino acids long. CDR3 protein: CASSPGQGSNQPQHF.

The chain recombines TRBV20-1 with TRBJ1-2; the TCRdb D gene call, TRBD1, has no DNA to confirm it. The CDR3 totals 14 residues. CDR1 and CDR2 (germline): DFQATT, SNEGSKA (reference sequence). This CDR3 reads CSATTGVRNYGYTF.